The source of this T cell receptor beta chain is a study of control samples from healthy donors and cancer patients. CDR3 length: 17 amino acids. The germline V gene encodes CDR1 LNHDA and CDR2 SQIVND (reference sequence). Trimming left V 3 bases short and J 0 bases short, with 15 bases between. This table comes from immunoSEQ multiplex PCR, and its TCRdb copy is limited to in-frame clones, with some not included. This table holds around 90,000 clones, approximately 86% found once. This TCR came from a man younger than 40 in good health. Sequenced input: blood. The V gene is TRBV19, the J gene TRBJ2-4, with D maybe TRBD1 (5 bases). The CDR3 sequence is CASSITMQGEAKNIQYF. DNA of the CDR3: TGTGCCAGTAGTATCACCATGCAGGGTGAAGCCAAAAACATTCAGTACTTC.